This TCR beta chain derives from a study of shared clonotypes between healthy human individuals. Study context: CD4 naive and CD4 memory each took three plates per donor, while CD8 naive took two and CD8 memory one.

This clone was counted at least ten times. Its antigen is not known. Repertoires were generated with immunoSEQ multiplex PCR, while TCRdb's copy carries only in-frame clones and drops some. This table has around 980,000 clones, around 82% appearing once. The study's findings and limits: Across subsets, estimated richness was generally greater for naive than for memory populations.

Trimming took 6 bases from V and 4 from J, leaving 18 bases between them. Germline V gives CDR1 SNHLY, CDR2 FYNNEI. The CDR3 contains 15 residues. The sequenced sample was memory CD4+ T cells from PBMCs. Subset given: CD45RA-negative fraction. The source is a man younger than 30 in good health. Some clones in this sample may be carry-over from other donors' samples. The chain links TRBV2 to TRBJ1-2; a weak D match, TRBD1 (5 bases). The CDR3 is CASRDRDRNPYGYTF. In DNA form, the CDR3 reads TGTGCCAGCAGGGACCGGGACCGCAATCCCTATGGCTACACCTTC.